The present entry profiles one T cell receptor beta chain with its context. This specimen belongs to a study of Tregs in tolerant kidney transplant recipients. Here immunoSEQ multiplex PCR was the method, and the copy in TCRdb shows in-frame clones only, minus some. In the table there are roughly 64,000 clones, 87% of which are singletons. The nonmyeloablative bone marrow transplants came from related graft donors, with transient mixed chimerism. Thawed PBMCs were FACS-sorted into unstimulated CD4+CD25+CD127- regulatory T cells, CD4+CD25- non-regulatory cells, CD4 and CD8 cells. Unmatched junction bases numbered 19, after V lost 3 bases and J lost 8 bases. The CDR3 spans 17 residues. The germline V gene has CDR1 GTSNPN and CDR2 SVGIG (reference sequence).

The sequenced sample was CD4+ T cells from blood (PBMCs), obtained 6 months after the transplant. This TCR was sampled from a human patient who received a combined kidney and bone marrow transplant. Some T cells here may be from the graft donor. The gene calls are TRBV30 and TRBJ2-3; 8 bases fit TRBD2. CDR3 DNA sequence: TGTGCCTGGAGCGCTCTAGGTTTTTTAGCGGGAATCGGTACGCAGTATTTT. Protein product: CAWSALGFLAGIGTQYF.